Below, 17 T cell receptor beta chains from the same sample are listed, as sequenced in a study of blood T cell repertoires in COVID-19. Assay used: immunoSEQ multiplex PCR; TCRdb lists only in-frame clones, some missing. The sample records 25,000 to 30,000 clones, approximately 85% being singletons. The sequencing sample was made of peripheral blood. Receptor source: a woman in her fifties or sixties with active COVID-19.

This chain uses TRBV5-4 with TRBJ1-2, with a weak D call TRBD1 (6 bases). The V gene's germline CDR1 is SGHNT and CDR2 YYREEE (reference sequence). Trimming removed 2 bases from V and 1 base from J, with 9 bases in between. The CDR3 runs to 14 residues. In DNA, the CDR3 is TGTGCCAGCAGCTTAGACAGGAGTAACTATGGCTACACCTTC. This translates into CASSLDRSNYGYTF.

This clone appeared once. This sequence joins TRBV28 and TRBJ2-1; TRBD1 is a possible D gene (6 bases). Germline V gene lookup returns CDR1 MDHEN and CDR2 SYDVKM. The CDR3 consists of 15 residues. V was trimmed by 6 bases and J by 4 bases, leaving 16 bases between them. This CDR3 reads CASSTAGTSYNEQFF. CDR3 bases: TGTGCCAGCAGCACTGCCGGGACATCGTACAATGAGCAGTTCTTC.

In its sample, this clone was seen a few times. The rearrangement joins TRBV5-4 to TRBJ2-7, with unresolved D. Trimming took off 0 bases at V and 6 bases at J, with 7 bases between the two ends. The CDR3 has 12 amino acids. Germline V CDR1 and CDR2: SGHNT, YYREEE (reference sequence). CDR3 sequence (DNA): TGTGCCAGCAGCTTGGGACACTCCGAGCAGTACTTC. As protein: CASSLGHSEQYF. The entire variable domain, with the rest obtained from reference TRBV5-4 and TRBJ2-7, is as follows: ETGVTQSPTHLIKTRGQQVTLRCSSQSGHNTVSWYQQALGQGPQFIFQYYREEENGRGNFPPRFSGLQFPNYSSELNVNALELDDSALYLCASSLGHSEQYFGPGTRLTVT.

J is TRBJ1-2 and V is TRBV6-6; a weak D match, TRBD1 (6 bases). The CDR3 has 18 residues. The germline gives CDR1 MNHNY, CDR2 SVGAGI (reference sequence). V was shortened by 5 bases and J by 0 bases, with 22 bases between the two germline ends. CDR3 amino acids: CASSPWERLDSSNYGYTF. For the CDR3, the DNA is TGTGCCAGCAGTCCGTGGGAGCGGTTGGACAGCTCTAACTATGGCTACACCTTC.

The gene calls are TRBV19 and TRBJ1-5, with TRBD1 identical over 9 bases. The germline CDR1 and CDR2 sequences are LNHDA and SQIVND (reference sequence). This CDR3 comprises 15 residues. Germline trimming cut 7 bases from V and 4 bases from J; bases unmatched to any gene: 8. The DNA for the CDR3 is TGTGCCAGTATGATAGGACAGGGGTGGAATCAGCCCCAGCATTTT. As protein: CASMIGQGWNQPQHF.

The V call is TRBV18, the J call TRBJ2-7; 8 bases line up with TRBD1. Germline V lookup: CDR1 KGHSH, CDR2 LQKENI. J was trimmed by 2 bases and V by 2 bases; bases with no gene match: 5. The CDR3 runs 15 residues. This chain's CDR3 is CASSPGTGGAYEQYF. The CDR3 DNA sequence: TGTGCCAGCTCACCAGGGACAGGAGGGGCCTACGAGCAGTACTTC.

CDR3 sequence reads: CASSDSGTGGTYGYTF. In nucleotides, the CDR3 is TGCGCCAGCAGCGACTCCGGGACAGGGGGGACCTATGGCTACACCTTC. V gene TRBV5-1 combines with J gene TRBJ1-2, with 11 positions matching TRBD1. The CDR3 consists of 16 residues. J lost 4 bases, V lost 4 bases, and 9 bases had no gene match. The germline V gene has CDR1 SGHRS and CDR2 YFSETQ.

V and J are TRBV5-1 and TRBJ1-1, with a tentative D call TRBD1 (5 bases). The CDR3 runs 16 residues. V was cut by 4 bases and J by 4 bases, with 20 bases left in between. CDR1 and CDR2 (germline): SGHRS, YFSETQ. The CDR3 sequence is CASSPALGRVVTEAFF. The CDR3, as DNA: TGCGCCAGCAGCCCGGCCCTCGGCAGGGTAGTCACTGAAGCTTTCTTT.

This clone was counted a few times. The chain joins TRBV7-2 to TRBJ1-2, with TRBD1 matching over 9 bases. The CDR3 has 14 residues. V lost 1 base to trimming and J lost 10 bases; unmatched junction nucleotides: 7. Germline V gene data show CDR1 as SGHTA and CDR2 as FQGNSA. The CDR3 region is CASSLEGQGPFYTF. DNA of the CDR3: TGTGCCAGCAGCTTAGAGGGACAGGGACCATTCTACACCTTC.

This chain connects TRBV30 to TRBJ2-7, with D uncertain. The CDR3 sequence is 14 residues long. Germline CDR1 GTSNPN, CDR2 SVGIG (reference sequence). The V end lost 0 bases, the J end lost 2 bases, and 11 bases lay between the germline ends. CDR3 residues: CAWSVRRPTYEQYF. The CDR3 bases are TGTGCCTGGAGTGTAAGGCGGCCAACCTACGAGCAGTACTTC.

This clone showed up just a few times. The chain couples TRBV5-8 to TRBJ2-7; D might be TRBD2 (7 bases). The length of the CDR3 is 16 residues. Deletions cut 3 bases from V and 3 bases from J, with 19 bases between. CDR1 and CDR2 from the germline V gene are SGHTS and YDEGEE. The CDR3 DNA is TGTGCCAGCAGCTCCGGGACTAAGAAGGGGGACTACGAGCAGTACTTC. Protein sequence: CASSSGTKKGDYEQYF.

This sequence joins TRBV5-1 and TRBJ2-7; 12 bases fit TRBD2. With V trimmed by 4 bases and J by 2 bases, 1 base remained unmatched. CDR1 is SGHRS, CDR2 YFSETQ, per germline. The CDR3 extends over 14 amino acids. The CDR3 spells CASSPSGRAYEQYF. The CDR3 DNA reads TGCGCCAGCAGCCCTAGCGGGAGGGCCTACGAGCAGTACTTC.

In this sample, this clone turned up once. The chain employs TRBV9 and TRBJ2-1; 9 nucleotides align to TRBD2. Germline trimming cut 5 bases from V and 7 bases from J; bases unmatched to any gene: 10. This CDR3 region has 15 residues. CDR1 SGDLS and CDR2 YYNGEE come from the germline V gene. The CDR3 DNA reads as TGTGCCAGCAGAGCGGGACTAGCAGACGAGAATGAGCAGTTCTTC. Protein: CASRAGLADENEQFF.

V and J are TRBV19 and TRBJ1-2; 7 nucleotides agree with TRBD1. The CDR3 is 13 residues long. The trim removed 3 bases at V and 10 bases at J, leaving 8 bases unmatched. The germline CDR1 and CDR2 sequences are LNHDA and SQIVND (reference sequence). CDR3 amino acids: CASSILRTGHYTF. The CDR3 DNA is TGTGCCAGTAGTATTCTCCGGACAGGCCACTACACCTTC. The variable domain in full, completed from reference TRBV19 and TRBJ1-2, reads DGGITQSPKYLFRKEGQNVTLSCEQNLNHDAMYWYRQDPGQGLRLIYYSQIVNDFQKGDIAEGYSVSREKKESFPLTVTSAQKNPTAFYLCASSILRTGHYTFGSGTRLTVV.

The CDR3 reads CASSPQLGTGFDEQYF. In DNA form, the CDR3 reads TGTGCCAGCTCACCCCAACTGGGGACAGGGTTCGACGAGCAGTACTTC. The rearrangement links TRBV18 to TRBJ2-7; 9 nucleotides match TRBD1. After removal of 3 bases from V and 5 bases from J, the junction contained 11 bases not matched to a gene. Germline CDR1 and CDR2: KGHSH and LQKENI. The CDR3 totals 16 residues.

As DNA, the CDR3 is TGTGCCAGCAGCATTTCGACAGTCGAAGCTTTCTTT. Its protein is CASSISTVEAFF. V gene TRBV7-2 combines with J gene TRBJ1-1, with D perhaps matching TRBD1 (5 bases). V lost 5 bases and J lost 8, with 12 bases in between. The germline V gene encodes CDR1 SGHTA and CDR2 FQGNSA. The CDR3 length is 12 residues. The full variable domain, in which reference TRBV7-2 and TRBJ1-1 provide the parts outside the CDR3, is GAGVSQSPSNKVTEKGKDVELRCDPISGHTALYWYRQSLGQGLEFLIYFQGNSAPDKSGLPSDRFSAERTGGSVSTLTIQRTQQEDSAVYLCASSISTVEAFFGQGTRLTVV.

The chain carries TRBV24-1 and TRBJ2-7; TRBD2 matches at 7 bases. Losses at the gene ends were 2 bases for V and 5 bases for J; bases not matched to a gene: 8. Germline V gene sequence: CDR1 KGHDR, CDR2 SFDVKD. The length of the CDR3 is 15 residues. CDR3 amino acids: CATSDSGGSRHEQYF. In nucleotides, the CDR3 is TGTGCCACCAGTGATTCTGGCGGGAGCAGGCACGAGCAGTACTTC.